This TCR beta chain was captured in a study of siplizumab effects on memory and regulatory T cells. With V trimmed by 4 bases and J by 1 base, 3 bases remained unmatched. CDR1 and CDR2 (germline): SGHRS, YFSETQ. The CDR3 length is 15 residues. Repertoires were generated with immunoSEQ multiplex PCR, while TCRdb's copy carries only in-frame clones and drops some. The table lists fewer than 120,000 clones, approximately 92% of them singletons. The clonotype comes from a human donor in good health. The sequenced sample consisted of CD4+ T cells sorted from blood. This chain joins TRBV5-1 and TRBJ2-3; 10 positions agree with TRBD1. The CDR3 DNA is TGCGCCAGCAGCACGACAGGGGGCGGCACAGATACGCAGTATTTT. As protein: CASSTTGGGTDTQYF.